Following are 23 T cell receptor beta chains from one sample sequenced in a study of OX40 agonist ivuxolimab in advanced cancers. Clones were sequenced by immunoSEQ multiplex PCR, and TCRdb holds only the in-frame ones, with some missing. Of roughly 80,000 clones listed, about 86% are singletons. Sequenced material: CD4+ or CD8+ T cells sorted from blood, taken in a trial of the OX40 agonist ivuxolimab. These receptors all come from an adult with an advanced solid tumor such as melanoma, head and neck, liver or kidney cancer.

This clone was observed a handful of times. V usage is TRBV6-4 and J usage is TRBJ2-2; the match to TRBD2 covers 9 bases. Trimming took 5 bases from V and 4 from J; bases not matched to a gene: 5. CDR1 and CDR2 from the germline V gene are MRHNA and SNTAGT. The CDR3 loop spans 15 amino acids. DNA of the CDR3: TGTGCCAGCAGTCCGACTAGCGGAGCCACCGGGGAGCTGTTTTTT. As protein: CASSPTSGATGELFF.

This clone has a single count. The rearrangement links TRBV6-5 to TRBJ2-7; D perhaps matches TRBD2 (6 bases). V was trimmed by 9 bases and J by 5 bases, leaving 14 bases between them. The CDR3 contains 12 residues. The germline V gene encodes CDR1 MNHEY and CDR2 SVGAGI. CDR3: CASSEGWNEQYF. DNA for the CDR3: TGTGCCAGTTCGGAGGGCTGGAACGAGCAGTACTTC.

This chain's CDR3 is CASSPDTGELFF. As DNA, the CDR3 is TGTGCCAGCTCACCGGACACCGGGGAGCTGTTTTTT. The J gene is TRBJ2-2, the V gene TRBV18, with D unresolved. The CDR3 sequence is 12 residues long. Germline-derived CDR1 and CDR2 are KGHSH and LQKENI. Deletions cut 3 bases from V and 3 bases from J, with 2 bases between.

The gene calls are TRBV7-2 and TRBJ2-1; 11 nucleotides match TRBD2. CDR1 and CDR2 from the germline V gene are SGHTA and FQGNSA. Trimming cost V 6 bases and J 3 bases; bases outside gene matches: 4. The CDR3 length is 15 residues. CDR3 nucleotide sequence: TGTGCCAGCAGGGGGGGGACTAGCGGCTACAATGAGCAGTTCTTC. Translating gives CASRGGTSGYNEQFF.

The V call is TRBV10-2, the J call TRBJ2-7; D might be TRBD1 (5 bases). The CDR3 extends over 15 amino acids. Germline loops: CDR1 WSHSY, CDR2 SAAADI. V dropped 2 bases and J dropped 3 bases, with 14 bases sitting between them. CDR3 in DNA: TGCGCCAGCAGTGAGGGCGGAGACAGAAGCTACGAGCAGTACTTC. This translates into CASSEGGDRSYEQYF.

The V gene is TRBV29-1, the J gene TRBJ1-2; TRBD1 matches 10 bases. The CDR3 has 12 amino acids. Germline loops: CDR1 SQVTM, CDR2 ANQGSEA. With V trimmed by 6 bases and J by 6 bases, 4 bases remained unmatched. The CDR3 reads CSVQDRGDGYTF. The CDR3 DNA follows: TGCAGCGTCCAGGACAGGGGGGATGGCTACACCTTC.

In regard to this clone: The identical CDR3 is also encoded by other nucleotide sequences in the sample. The J gene is TRBJ1-2, the V gene TRBV5-1, with D perhaps matching TRBD1 (5 bases). Germline CDR1 and CDR2: SGHRS and YFSETQ. Trimming pared 0 bases from V and 4 bases from J, leaving 10 bases between. The CDR3 consists of 14 residues. In nucleotides, the CDR3 is TGCGCCAGCAGCTTGGACCAGGGAGGCTATGGCTACACCTTC. Translating gives CASSLDQGGYGYTF.

This clone showed up just a few times. This chain connects TRBV11-2 to TRBJ2-1, with D maybe TRBD2 (6 bases). The V end was cut by 0 bases, the J end by 8 bases, with 14 bases between. This CDR3 spans 15 amino acids. CDR1 is SGHAT, CDR2 FQNNGV, per germline. The CDR3 sequence: CASSLEGYSGDEQFF. CDR3 coding DNA: TGTGCCAGCAGCTTAGAAGGGTATAGCGGCGATGAGCAGTTCTTC.

The chain has TRBV4-2 and TRBJ2-5; 16 positions match TRBD2. Germline assignment: CDR1 LGHNA and CDR2 YNFKEQ. V gave up 0 bases and J gave up 2 bases; unmatched junction bases: 0. This CDR3 is 17 amino acids long. In DNA, the CDR3 is TGTGCCAGCAGCCAAGAGGGACTAGCGGGAGGGCAAGAGACCCAGTACTTC. This codes for CASSQEGLAGGQETQYF.

V gene TRBV5-1 combines with J gene TRBJ1-4; D uncertain. From germline, CDR1 is SGHRS and CDR2 YFSETQ. The CDR3 consists of 16 residues. With 3 bases removed from V and 0 bases from J, the gap between germline ends came to 12 bases. As DNA, the CDR3 is TGCGCCAGCAGCTCCGGCAGGATATCAACTAATGAAAAACTGTTTTTT. It yields the protein CASSSGRISTNEKLFF.

This chain links TRBV2 with TRBJ2-7, with D possibly called TRBD1 or TRBD2 (6 bases each). CDR3 size: 12 residues. Germline CDR1 reads SNHLY; CDR2 reads FYNNEI. V shed 5 bases and J shed 6 bases, with 11 bases lying between them. The CDR3 region has the DNA TGTGCCAGCAGTTTTGGGGGGCGCGAGCAGTACTTC. Amino acids: CASSFGGREQYF.

This clone was detected only a few times. The chain has TRBV28 and TRBJ1-5, with TRBD1 as a possible D gene (6 bases). Trimming removed 6 bases from V and 7 bases from J, with 16 bases in between. The germline V gene has CDR1 MDHEN and CDR2 SYDVKM. This CDR3 has 14 residues. CDR3 sequence (DNA): TGTGCCAGCAGCCCCCGGGGGGGCGGGCAGCCCCAGCATTTT. Its translation is CASSPRGGGQPQHF.

The chain is built from TRBV7-2 and TRBJ1-6, with a weak D call TRBD1 (5 bases). V was pared by 1 base and J by 10 bases, with 17 bases between. There are 16 residues in the CDR3. Germline V lookup: CDR1 SGHTA, CDR2 FQGNSA. Here the CDR3 DNA reads TGTGCCAGCAGCTTAGTAGGTGGCAGGGTAGAGTCACCCCTCCACTTT. Translated, it gives CASSLVGGRVESPLHF.

This clone was seen repeatedly, ten times or more. This chain connects TRBV6-4 to TRBJ1-5; no reliable D call. This CDR3 comprises 11 residues. CDR1 MRHNA and CDR2 SNTAGT come from the germline V gene. The ends were cut back, 10 bases at V and 0 bases at J, with 4 bases in the middle. In DNA form, the CDR3 reads TGTGCCACCTATAGCAATCAGCCCCAGCATTTT. Translated, it gives CATYSNQPQHF.

This clone has more than one count but fewer than ten. This rearrangement joins TRBV5-4 to TRBJ2-7; no firm D call. Germline V gene lookup returns CDR1 SGHNT and CDR2 YYREEE (reference sequence). V lost 0 bases and J 7 bases, leaving 5 bases between the germline ends. This CDR3 spans 11 amino acids. CDR3 sequence: CASSLESEQYF. CDR3 bases: TGTGCCAGCAGCTTGGAGTCTGAGCAGTACTTC. The full variable domain, completed using reference TRBV5-4 and TRBJ2-7, is ETGVTQSPTHLIKTRGQQVTLRCSSQSGHNTVSWYQQALGQGPQFIFQYYREEENGRGNFPPRFSGLQFPNYSSELNVNALELDDSALYLCASSLESEQYFGPGTRLTVT.

The V and J genes are TRBV11-1 and TRBJ2-1, with TRBD2 matching over 8 bases. Germline V gene data show CDR1 as SGHAT and CDR2 as FQDESV (reference sequence). This CDR3 comprises 14 residues. The V gene end was trimmed by 5 bases and the J gene end by 6 bases; junction bases not matched to a gene: 6. The CDR3 protein is CASSTRGGANEQFF. DNA of the CDR3: TGTGCCAGCAGCACCCGGGGGGGGGCCAATGAGCAGTTCTTC.

CDR3 coding DNA: TGTGCCAGCTCACCACCGCGCGGGAGTTACAATGAGCAGTTCTTC. This codes for CASSPPRGSYNEQFF. The chain couples TRBV18 to TRBJ2-1, with 7 nucleotides matching TRBD2. The germline V gene has CDR1 KGHSH and CDR2 LQKENI. This CDR3 is 15 amino acids long. The ends lost 0 bases at V and 4 bases at J; junction bases unmatched: 3.

V usage is TRBV9 and J usage is TRBJ2-7, with unresolved D. V shed 3 bases and J shed 3 bases, with 16 bases lying between them. The length of the CDR3 is 15 residues. CDR1 is SGDLS and CDR2 is YYNGEE in the germline V gene. The CDR3 is CASSAALVNLYEQYF. CDR3 nucleotides: TGTGCCAGCAGCGCGGCCCTAGTAAACCTCTACGAGCAGTACTTC.

This rearrangement joins TRBV5-5 to TRBJ2-3; TRBD2 aligns across 10 bases. The CDR3 runs to 15 residues. From germline, CDR1 is SGHKS and CDR2 YYEKEE (reference sequence). The V gene end was trimmed by 2 bases and the J gene end by 4 bases; junction bases not matched to a gene: 4. The CDR3 nucleotides read TGTGCCAGCAGCTTCGGACTAGCGGCCCCAGATACGCAGTATTTT. Its translation: CASSFGLAAPDTQYF.

The chain carries TRBV9 and TRBJ2-1, with TRBD2 matching 9 bases. The CDR3 is 15 residues long. The germline gives CDR1 SGDLS, CDR2 YYNGEE. The V and J ends lost 0 bases and 4 bases, in that order; junction bases with no gene match: 2. As DNA, the CDR3 is TGTGCCAGCAGCGTAGATAGCGGGAGTTACAATGAGCAGTTCTTC. This encodes CASSVDSGSYNEQFF.

The V gene is TRBV4-2, the J gene TRBJ1-5, with a tentative D call TRBD1 (5 bases). Deletions cut 4 bases from V and 11 bases from J, with 15 bases between. The CDR3 consists of 13 residues. Germline-derived CDR1 and CDR2 are LGHNA and YNFKEQ. CDR3 nucleotides: TGTGCCAGCAGCCGTCGACAGTTTTACGCCCAGCATTTT. Protein product: CASSRRQFYAQHF.

The chain carries TRBV10-1 and TRBJ2-7, with D unresolved. Germline loops: CDR1 WNHNN, CDR2 SYGVQD (reference sequence). V was pared by 3 bases and J by 6 bases, with 12 bases between. This CDR3 region has 13 residues. CDR3 amino acids: CASSEARFSEQYF. CDR3 in DNA: TGCGCCAGCAGTGAAGCAAGGTTCAGCGAGCAGTACTTC.

The rearrangement joins TRBV9 to TRBJ2-7; 10 bases are shared with TRBD1. V lost 1 base to trimming and J lost 6 bases; unmatched junction nucleotides: 10. Germline-derived CDR1 and CDR2 are SGDLS and YYNGEE. The CDR3 sequence is 16 residues long. The CDR3 DNA is TGTGCCAGCAGCGTAACGGGGACAGGGGCGGCGGGCGAGCAGTACTTC. Translating gives CASSVTGTGAAGEQYF. The full variable domain, completed using reference TRBV9 and TRBJ2-7, is DSGVTQTPKHLITATGQRVTLRCSPRSGDLSVYWYQQSLDQGLQFLIQYYNGEERAKGNILERFSAQQFPDLHSELNLSSLELGDSALYFCASSVTGTGAAGEQYFGPGTRLTVT.